The T cell receptor beta chain described here comes from a study of Ad26.COV2.S vaccination and SARS-CoV-2 variants (dated by TCRdb to about 2021). Study-wide context: Donors in the vaccine arm were drawn from COV1001, a multicentre, randomized, double-blind, placebo-controlled phase I-IIa trial testing Ad26.COV2.S in healthy adults. Trial participants were randomized into five groups of five: low-dose or high-dose Ad26.COV2.S given once or twice, or placebo on both occasions. The specificity and breadth of SARS-CoV-2-reactive T cell receptors after Ad26.COV2.S vaccination were assessed by TCRbeta repertoire sequencing. Investigators did not know the trial group allocation while performing experiments and assessing outcomes. Ad26.COV2.S was administered intramuscularly at 5 x 10^10 or 1 x 10^11 viral particles, either as a single shot or as two shots given 56 days apart. The TCR-sequenced set comprised roughly 30 samples: some 20 Ad26.COV2.S vaccine recipients, 5 placebo recipients and 8 SARS-CoV-2 convalescent individuals.

TCRbeta CDR3 regions were sequenced with the immunoSEQ Assay. After extraction, genomic DNA underwent amplification by bias-controlled multiplex PCR, followed by high-throughput sequencing. The paper's data handling went like this. To quantify the absolute abundance of each unique TCRbeta CDR3 region, sequences were collapsed and filtered. T cell fraction was estimated by normalization of TCRbeta template counts to usable DNA, with usable DNA being measured through amplification of reference genes present in all nucleated cells. Repertoire TCRs were annotated as SARS-CoV-2-specific by exact matching of V gene, CDR3 amino acid sequence and J gene to a known reactive TCR set. The reference SARS-CoV-2 TCR set was derived from MIRA and filtered for enrichment in COVID-19-positive ImmuneCODE repertoires, a step that removed public or cross-reactive TCRs. Using the MIRA antigens, annotated TCRs were further analysed by specific ORF or by position within an ORF. Depth was the summed frequency of annotated unique rearrangements, while breadth was defined as annotated unique rearrangements over total unique productive rearrangements. Two-sided Wilcoxon rank-sum tests were applied when comparing TCR breadth between groups. TCRdb stores this immuneACCESS table with in-frame sequences only. Part of the clones is absent; in the studies checked, under half of the shortfall reflects unresolved V genes, and no reason is known for the rest. From that table come the V and J calls and clone size; the DNA was used to work out D and trimming. Here the sample has about 350,000 clones; around 89% occur a single time. The top ten clonotypes cover approximately 5% of the sample.

This specimen's treatment or condition label, per the study, means: some 19 received Ad26.COV2.S at low or high dose, single or two shots; roughly 5 received placebo; per-sample allocation not given. For vaccine and placebo recipients, repertoires were sequenced using samples collected on day 63 after the first injection. In Cohort 1b, 25 or so adults aged 18-55 years were enrolled at a single site in Boston, USA, between 29 July and 7 August 2020. Ad26.COV2.S consisted of a replication-incompetent adenovirus type 26 vector by which a prefusion-stabilized SARS-CoV-2 spike protein from the original Wuhan strain was expressed. General conclusions and limits of the study: Spike-specific TCR breadth was higher in Ad26.COV2.S recipients than in placebo recipients (P = 0.0014). Substantial breadth of spike-specific CD8+ and CD4+ T cell responses was reported after vaccination. Vaccine and placebo recipients had similar non-spike TCR breadth, a finding consistent with the vaccine containing only spike. According to the authors, total T cell responses may have been underestimated by the TCR breadth and depth analyses. The study was not powered to compare responses between vaccine doses or regimens.

This clone has just a few counts. The antigen it recognizes is unknown. No base quality values were provided; no much bigger clone lies one nucleotide off. Via the germline V gene (reference sequence), CDR1 is LGHDT and CDR2 YNNKEL. Deletion took 1 base off V and 9 bases off J, with a span of 4 bases between the germline ends. The CDR3 runs 11 amino acids, cysteine and phenylalanine included. Of all the DNA, just the CDR3 is kept, 33 bases in frame from base 1. The chain joins TRBV3-1 (or the pseudogene TRBV3-2) to TRBJ2-1, with the D gene uncertain. The receptor's source is a person between 18 and 60 years old who received the Ad26.COV2.S COVID-19 vaccine or a placebo. The specimen comprised peripheral blood, sampled in a trial of Ad26.COV2.S vaccine versus placebo. The encoded CDR3 is CASSQGAEQFF. The sequenced DNA: TGTGCCAGCAGCCAAGGGGCTGAGCAGTTCTTC.